The 3 T cell receptor beta chains reported below all come from one sample, sequenced in a study of blood T cell repertoires in COVID-19. TCRdb's table, derived via immunoSEQ multiplex PCR, lists solely in-frame clones and lacks some. The table has 300,000 to 400,000 clones, under 95% seen once. Source material: PBMCs or T cells enriched from blood (not recorded which). The receptors derive from a man between 60 and 75 years old who had recovered from COVID-19.

J is TRBJ1-1 and V is TRBV2, with no clear D. Trimming shortened V by 9 bases and J by 0 bases, and 14 bases separated the two germline ends. Germline V gene data show CDR1 as SNHLY and CDR2 as FYNNEI. CDR3 size: 14 residues. The CDR3 protein is CASGRRNMNTEAFF. In nucleotides, the CDR3 is TGTGCCAGTGGGCGACGGAACATGAACACTGAAGCTTTCTTT.

The rearrangement links TRBV7-9 to TRBJ2-7, with D possibly matching TRBD2 (6 bases). The V gene's germline CDR1 is SEHNR and CDR2 FQNEAQ (reference sequence). V shed 1 base and J shed 4 bases, with 8 bases lying between them. The CDR3 contains 13 residues. This CDR3 is CASSLGGVYEQYF. DNA for the CDR3: TGTGCCAGCAGCTTAGGGGGGGTATACGAGCAGTACTTC.

V usage is TRBV28 and J usage is TRBJ1-3; D possibly corresponds to TRBD1 (6 bases). The CDR3 loop spans 17 amino acids. The germline gives CDR1 MDHEN, CDR2 SYDVKM. V lost 5 bases to trimming and J lost 0 bases, with 17 bases between them. CDR3 in DNA: TGTGCCAGCAGTCCCCCGGGACACCTTAGCTCTGGAAACACCATATATTTT. This encodes CASSPPGHLSSGNTIYF. Together with reference TRBV28 and TRBJ1-3, the CDR3 gives the full variable domain: DVKVTQSSRYLVKRTGEKVFLECVQDMDHENMFWYRQDPGLGLRLIYFSYDVKMKEKGDIPEGYSVSREKKERFSLILESASTNQTSMYLCASSPPGHLSSGNTIYFGEGSWLTVV.